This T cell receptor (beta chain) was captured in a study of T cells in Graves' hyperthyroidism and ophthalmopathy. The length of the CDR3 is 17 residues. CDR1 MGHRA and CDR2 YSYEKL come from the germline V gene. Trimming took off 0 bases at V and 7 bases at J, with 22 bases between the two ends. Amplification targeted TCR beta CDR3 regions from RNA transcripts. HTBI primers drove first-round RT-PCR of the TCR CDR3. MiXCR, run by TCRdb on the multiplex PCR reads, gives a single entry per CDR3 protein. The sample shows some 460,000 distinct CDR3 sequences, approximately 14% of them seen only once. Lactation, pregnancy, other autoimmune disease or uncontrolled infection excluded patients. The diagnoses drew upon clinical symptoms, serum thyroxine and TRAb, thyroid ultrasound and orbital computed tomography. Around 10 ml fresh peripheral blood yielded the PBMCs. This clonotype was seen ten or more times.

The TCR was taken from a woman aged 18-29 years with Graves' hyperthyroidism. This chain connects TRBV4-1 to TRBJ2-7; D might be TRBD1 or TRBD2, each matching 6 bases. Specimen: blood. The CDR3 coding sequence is TGCGCCAGCAGCCAAGACCACCTAGGCCGGGGGCGCCAGGAGCAGTACTTC. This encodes CASSQDHLGRGRQEQYF.